One TCR beta chain is described in this entry. Its antigen is unidentified. The sample originates from a study of monozygotic twins with inflammatory bowel disease. Overall study results and limits: Among twins, concordant and discordant pairs did not differ in repertoire similarity, possibly from limited power. Part of the variability in patient repertoires may have come from differing immunosuppressive treatments.

There were eight separate reactions per sample in which cDNA was made. TCRdb reprocessed the 5' RACE reads and keeps a single row for each CDR3 protein, giving no DNA. This listing includes about 160,000 distinct CDR3 sequences. This CDR3 is built from 14 residues. Germline lookup yields CDR1 MDHEN and CDR2 SYDVKM. The V gene is TRBV28, the J gene TRBJ2-2; TCRdb's D gene call, TRBD2, goes unchecked for lack of DNA. The receptor's source is a human donor with ulcerative colitis or Crohn's disease, or a healthy co-twin of an affected twin (not recorded which). Sequenced input: blood. CDR3 sequence reads: CASSLGGETGELFF.